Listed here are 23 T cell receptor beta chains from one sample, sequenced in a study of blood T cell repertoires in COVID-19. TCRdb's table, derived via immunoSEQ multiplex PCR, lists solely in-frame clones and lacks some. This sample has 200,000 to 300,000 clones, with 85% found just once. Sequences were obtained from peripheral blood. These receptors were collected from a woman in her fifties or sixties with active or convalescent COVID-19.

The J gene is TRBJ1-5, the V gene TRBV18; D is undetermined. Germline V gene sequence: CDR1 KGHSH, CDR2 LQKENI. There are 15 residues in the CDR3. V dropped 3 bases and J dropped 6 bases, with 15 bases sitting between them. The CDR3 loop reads CASSPDPRGSQPQHF. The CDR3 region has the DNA TGTGCCAGCTCACCGGACCCTCGGGGTAGTCAGCCCCAGCATTTT.

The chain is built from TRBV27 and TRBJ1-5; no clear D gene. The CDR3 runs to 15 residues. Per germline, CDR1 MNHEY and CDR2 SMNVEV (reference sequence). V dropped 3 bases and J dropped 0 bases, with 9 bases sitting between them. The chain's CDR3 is CASSFYSNSNQPQHF. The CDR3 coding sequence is TGTGCCAGCAGTTTTTACAGCAATAGCAATCAGCCCCAGCATTTT.

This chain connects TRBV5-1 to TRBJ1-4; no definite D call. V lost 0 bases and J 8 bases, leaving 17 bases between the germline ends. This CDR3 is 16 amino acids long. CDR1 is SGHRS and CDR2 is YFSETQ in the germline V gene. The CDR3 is CASSLARAHGKEKLFF. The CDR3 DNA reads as TGCGCCAGCAGCTTGGCGAGGGCTCACGGCAAAGAAAAACTGTTTTTT.

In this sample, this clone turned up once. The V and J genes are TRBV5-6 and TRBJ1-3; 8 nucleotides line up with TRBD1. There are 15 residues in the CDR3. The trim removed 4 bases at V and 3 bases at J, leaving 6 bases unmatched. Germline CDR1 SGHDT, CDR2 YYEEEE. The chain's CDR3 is CASSITQGGGNTIYF. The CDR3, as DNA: TGTGCCAGCAGCATAACACAGGGGGGTGGAAACACCATATATTTT.

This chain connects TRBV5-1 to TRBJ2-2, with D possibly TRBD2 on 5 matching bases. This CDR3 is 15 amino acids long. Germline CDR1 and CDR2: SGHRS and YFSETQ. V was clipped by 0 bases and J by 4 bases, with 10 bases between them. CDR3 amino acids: CASSLVAGSTGELFF. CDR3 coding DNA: TGCGCCAGCAGCTTGGTGGCGGGTAGCACCGGGGAGCTGTTTTTT.

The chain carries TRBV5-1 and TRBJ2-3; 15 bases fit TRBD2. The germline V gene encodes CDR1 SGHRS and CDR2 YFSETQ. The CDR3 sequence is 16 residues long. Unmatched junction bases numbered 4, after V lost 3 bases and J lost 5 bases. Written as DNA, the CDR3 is TGCGCCAGCAGCTGGACTAGCGGGGGGGCCATAGATACGCAGTATTTT. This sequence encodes CASSWTSGGAIDTQYF.

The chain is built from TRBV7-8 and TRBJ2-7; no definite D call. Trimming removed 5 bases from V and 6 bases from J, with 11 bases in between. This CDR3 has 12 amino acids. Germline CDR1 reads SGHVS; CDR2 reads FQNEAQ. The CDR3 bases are TGTGCCAGCAGCCTCCCCCTAGGCGAGCAGTACGTC. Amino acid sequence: CASSLPLGEQYV.

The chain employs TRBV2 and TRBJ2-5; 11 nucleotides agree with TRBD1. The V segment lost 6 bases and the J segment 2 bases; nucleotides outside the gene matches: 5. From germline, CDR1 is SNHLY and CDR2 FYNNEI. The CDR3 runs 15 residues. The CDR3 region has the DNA TGTGCCAGCAGCGAGGGACAGGGGGGACAAGAGACCCAGTACTTC. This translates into CASSEGQGGQETQYF.

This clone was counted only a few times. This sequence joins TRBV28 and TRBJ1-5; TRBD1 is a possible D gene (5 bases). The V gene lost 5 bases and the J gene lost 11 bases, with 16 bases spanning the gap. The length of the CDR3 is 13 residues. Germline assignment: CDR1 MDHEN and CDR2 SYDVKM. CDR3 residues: CASSTPNIGAQHF. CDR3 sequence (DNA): TGTGCCAGCAGTACACCTAATATAGGGGCCCAGCATTTT.

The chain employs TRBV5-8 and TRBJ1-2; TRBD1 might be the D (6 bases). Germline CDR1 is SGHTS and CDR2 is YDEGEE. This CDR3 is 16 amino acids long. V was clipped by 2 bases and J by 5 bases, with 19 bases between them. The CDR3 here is CASSFETRGRAYGYTF. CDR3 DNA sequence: TGTGCCAGCAGCTTCGAGACCAGGGGTAGGGCTTATGGCTACACCTTC.

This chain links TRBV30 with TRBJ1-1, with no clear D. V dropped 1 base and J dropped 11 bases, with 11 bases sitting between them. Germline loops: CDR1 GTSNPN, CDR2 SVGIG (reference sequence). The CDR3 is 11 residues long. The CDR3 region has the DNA TGTGCCTGGAGTGCGAGACAAACGGCTTTCTTT. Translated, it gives CAWSARQTAFF.

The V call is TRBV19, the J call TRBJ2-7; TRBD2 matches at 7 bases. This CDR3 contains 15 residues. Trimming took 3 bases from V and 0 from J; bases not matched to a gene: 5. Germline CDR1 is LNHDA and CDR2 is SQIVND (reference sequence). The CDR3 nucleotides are TGTGCCAGTAGTATCGGTAGCGGGCTCTCCTACGAGCAGTACTTC. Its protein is CASSIGSGLSYEQYF.

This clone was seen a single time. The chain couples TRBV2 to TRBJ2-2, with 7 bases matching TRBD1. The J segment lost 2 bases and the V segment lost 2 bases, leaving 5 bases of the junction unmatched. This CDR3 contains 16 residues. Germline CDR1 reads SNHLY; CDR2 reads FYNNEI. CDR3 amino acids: CASSERTGVNTGELFF. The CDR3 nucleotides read TGTGCCAGCAGTGAACGAACAGGGGTAAACACCGGGGAGCTGTTTTTT.

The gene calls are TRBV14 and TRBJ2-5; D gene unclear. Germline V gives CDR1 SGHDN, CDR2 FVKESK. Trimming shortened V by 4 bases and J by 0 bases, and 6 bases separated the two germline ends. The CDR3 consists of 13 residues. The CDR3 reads CASSPPYQETQYF. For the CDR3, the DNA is TGTGCCAGCAGCCCCCCGTACCAAGAGACCCAGTACTTC.

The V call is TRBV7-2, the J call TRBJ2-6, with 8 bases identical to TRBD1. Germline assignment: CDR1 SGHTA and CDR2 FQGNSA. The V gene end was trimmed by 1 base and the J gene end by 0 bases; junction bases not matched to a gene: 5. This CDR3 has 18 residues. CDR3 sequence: CASSLGTGIASGANVLTF. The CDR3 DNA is TGTGCCAGCAGCTTAGGGACAGGGATTGCCTCTGGGGCCAACGTCCTGACTTTC.

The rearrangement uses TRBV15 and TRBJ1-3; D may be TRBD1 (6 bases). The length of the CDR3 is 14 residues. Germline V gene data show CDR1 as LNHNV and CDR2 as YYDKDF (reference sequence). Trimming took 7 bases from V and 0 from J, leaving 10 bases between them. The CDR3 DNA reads TGTGCCACCAAGGCAGGGGACTCTGGAAACACCATATATTTT. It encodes CATKAGDSGNTIYF. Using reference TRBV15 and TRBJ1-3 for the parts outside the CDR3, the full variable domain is DAMVIQNPRYQVTQFGKPVTLSCSQTLNHNVMYWYQQKSSQAPKLLFHYYDKDFNNEADTPDNFQSRRPNTSFCFLDIRSPGLGDTAMYLCATKAGDSGNTIYFGEGSWLTVV.

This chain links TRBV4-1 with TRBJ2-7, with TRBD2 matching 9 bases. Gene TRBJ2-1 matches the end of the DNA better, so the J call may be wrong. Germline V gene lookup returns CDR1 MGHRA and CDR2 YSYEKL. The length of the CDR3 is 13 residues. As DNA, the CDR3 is TGCGCCAGCAGCCAAGGACTAGCGGCTGAGCAGTTCTTC. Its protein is CASSQGLAAEQFF.

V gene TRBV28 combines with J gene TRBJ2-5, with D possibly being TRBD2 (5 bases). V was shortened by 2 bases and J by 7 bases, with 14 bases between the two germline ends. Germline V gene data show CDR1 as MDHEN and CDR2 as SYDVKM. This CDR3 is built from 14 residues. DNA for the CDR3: TGTGCCAGCAGTTTAAGTCGGTCCGGAGGGACCCAGTACTTC. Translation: CASSLSRSGGTQYF.

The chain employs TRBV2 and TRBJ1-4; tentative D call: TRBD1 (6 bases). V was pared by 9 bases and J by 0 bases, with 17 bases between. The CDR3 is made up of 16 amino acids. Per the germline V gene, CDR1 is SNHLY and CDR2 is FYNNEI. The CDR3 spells CASREGTIATNEKLFF. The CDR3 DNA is TGTGCCAGTAGGGAGGGGACAATTGCAACTAATGAAAAACTGTTTTTT.

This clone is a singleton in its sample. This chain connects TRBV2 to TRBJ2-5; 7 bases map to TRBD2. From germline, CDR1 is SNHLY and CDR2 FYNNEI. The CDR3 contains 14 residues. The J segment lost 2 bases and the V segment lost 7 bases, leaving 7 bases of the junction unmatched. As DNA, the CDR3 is TGTGCCAGCAAAACGACTAGCCAACAAGAGACCCAGTACTTC. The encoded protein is CASKTTSQQETQYF. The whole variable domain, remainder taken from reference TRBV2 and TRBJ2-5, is EPEVTQTPSHQVTQMGQEVILRCVPISNHLYFYWYRQILGQKVEFLVSFYNNEISEKSEIFDDQFSVERPDGSNFTLKIRSTKLEDSAMYFCASKTTSQQETQYFGPGTRLLVL.

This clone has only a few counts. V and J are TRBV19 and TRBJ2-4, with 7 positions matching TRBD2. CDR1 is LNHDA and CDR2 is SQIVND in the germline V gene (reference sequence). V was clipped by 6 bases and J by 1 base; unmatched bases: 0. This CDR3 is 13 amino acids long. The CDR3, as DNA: TGTGCCAGTAGCGGGGGGGCCAAAAACATTCAGTACTTC. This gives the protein CASSGGAKNIQYF.

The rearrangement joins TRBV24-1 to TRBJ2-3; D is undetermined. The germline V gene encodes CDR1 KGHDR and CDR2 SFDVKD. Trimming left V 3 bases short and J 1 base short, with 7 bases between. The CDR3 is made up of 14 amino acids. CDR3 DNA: TGTGCCACCAGTGATCAAACAGGCACAGATACGCAGTATTTT. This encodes CATSDQTGTDTQYF.

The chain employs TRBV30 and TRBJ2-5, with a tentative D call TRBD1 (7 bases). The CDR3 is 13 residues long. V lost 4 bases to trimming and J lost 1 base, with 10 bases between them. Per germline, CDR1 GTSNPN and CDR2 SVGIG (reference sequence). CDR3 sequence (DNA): TGTGCCTGGAACAGGGGACTCCAAGAGACCCAGTACTTC. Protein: CAWNRGLQETQYF.